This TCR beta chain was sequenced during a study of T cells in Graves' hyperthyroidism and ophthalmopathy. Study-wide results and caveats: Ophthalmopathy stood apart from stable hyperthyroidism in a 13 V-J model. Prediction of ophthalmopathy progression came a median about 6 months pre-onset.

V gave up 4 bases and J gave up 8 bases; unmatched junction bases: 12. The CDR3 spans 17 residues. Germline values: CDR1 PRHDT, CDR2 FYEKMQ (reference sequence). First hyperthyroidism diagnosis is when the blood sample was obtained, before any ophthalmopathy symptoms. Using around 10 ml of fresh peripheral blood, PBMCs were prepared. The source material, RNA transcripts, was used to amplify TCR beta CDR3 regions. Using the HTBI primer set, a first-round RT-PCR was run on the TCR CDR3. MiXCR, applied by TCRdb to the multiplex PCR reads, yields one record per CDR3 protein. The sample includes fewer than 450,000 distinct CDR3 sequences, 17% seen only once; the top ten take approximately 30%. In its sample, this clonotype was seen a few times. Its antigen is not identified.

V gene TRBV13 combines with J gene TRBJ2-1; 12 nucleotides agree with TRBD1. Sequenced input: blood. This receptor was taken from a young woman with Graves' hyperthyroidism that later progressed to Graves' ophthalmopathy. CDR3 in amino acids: CASSSQGDRGPWDEQFF. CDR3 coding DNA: TGTGCCAGCAGCTCACAAGGGGACAGGGGGCCCTGGGATGAGCAGTTCTTC.